Presented here are 16 T cell receptor beta chains from one specimen sequenced in a study of cytomegalovirus exposure and HLA in healthy donors. The assay was immunoSEQ multiplex PCR, and TCRdb's table has in-frame clones only and misses some. The data contain under 350,000 clones, just over 85% of them seen just once; the ten biggest clones take up 1%. The sequenced material came from PBMCs. These receptors all come from a woman aged 18-30 years in good health and CMV-seronegative.

A few counts support this clone. This chain uses TRBV20-1 with TRBJ1-2; tentative D call: TRBD1 (6 bases). CDR1 and CDR2 from the germline V gene are DFQATT and SNEGSKA (reference sequence). The CDR3 is 11 amino acids. V lost 3 bases and J lost 8, with 10 bases in between. The CDR3 sequence: CSASGTLGYTF. In DNA, the CDR3 is TGCAGTGCTAGTGGGACACTAGGCTACACCTTC.

The gene calls are TRBV14 and TRBJ2-3; maybe TRBD2 (6 bases). V lost 2 bases to trimming and J lost 0 bases, with 12 bases between them. Per germline, CDR1 SGHDN and CDR2 FVKESK. This CDR3 comprises 16 residues. The CDR3 nucleotides read TGTGCCAGCAGCCAACGGGACTGGCGTAGCACAGATACGCAGTATTTT. This codes for CASSQRDWRSTDTQYF.

This chain's CDR3 is CASSYGAVLYNEQFF. Written as DNA, the CDR3 is TGTGCCAGCAGTTACGGAGCGGTGCTATACAATGAGCAGTTCTTC. The chain carries TRBV6-6 and TRBJ2-1; D is possibly TRBD2 (5 bases). The CDR3 is made up of 15 amino acids. Germline V gene lookup returns CDR1 MNHNY and CDR2 SVGAGI (reference sequence). Trimming removed 2 bases from V and 4 bases from J, with 12 bases in between.

The chain couples TRBV10-3 to TRBJ1-4; tentative D call: TRBD1 (6 bases). V was clipped by 5 bases and J by 7 bases, with 8 bases between them. CDR3 length: 12 amino acids. Per germline, CDR1 ENHRY and CDR2 SYGVKD. The CDR3 DNA is TGTGCCATCAGTATACAGGGTGAAAAACTGTTTTTT. As protein: CAISIQGEKLFF.

This rearrangement joins TRBV30 to TRBJ2-4, with TRBD2 as a possible D gene (5 bases). CDR3 length equals 16 residues. Per the germline V gene, CDR1 is GTSNPN and CDR2 is SVGIG (reference sequence). V was shortened by 3 bases and J by 0 bases, with 15 bases between the two germline ends. The CDR3 is CAWSLDGVLAKNIQYF. CDR3 DNA: TGTGCCTGGAGCCTCGACGGGGTCCTAGCCAAAAACATTCAGTACTTC.

This chain joins TRBV6-1 and TRBJ1-1, with TRBD1 identical over 7 bases. The germline V gene has CDR1 MNHNS and CDR2 SASEGT. Unmatched junction bases numbered 7, after V lost 6 bases and J lost 3 bases. CDR3 size: 14 residues. CDR3 residues: CASRSQGVDTEAFF. DNA of the CDR3: TGTGCCAGCAGATCTCAGGGGGTCGACACTGAAGCTTTCTTT.

The rearrangement joins TRBV30 to TRBJ1-1, with 7 nucleotides matching TRBD1. From germline, CDR1 is GTSNPN and CDR2 SVGIG (reference sequence). J gave up 8 bases and V 2 bases, and 2 bases lay outside the gene matches. This CDR3 spans 11 amino acids. This CDR3 is CAWSRQGEAFF. The CDR3 DNA sequence: TGTGCCTGGAGTCGACAGGGAGAAGCTTTCTTT.

The CDR3 spells CASSSTGAEKLFF. The CDR3 nucleotides read TGCGCCAGCAGCTCAACAGGGGCTGAAAAACTGTTTTTT. The V and J genes are TRBV10-1 and TRBJ1-4, with 7 positions matching TRBD1. This CDR3 is built from 13 residues. The germline V gene has CDR1 WNHNN and CDR2 SYGVQD (reference sequence). V dropped 6 bases and J dropped 7; count of bases not matched to a gene: 5.

The chain couples TRBV6-5 to TRBJ2-7; D may be TRBD2 (5 bases). Germline V CDR1 and CDR2: MNHEY, SVGAGI. V dropped 2 bases and J dropped 2 bases, with 13 bases sitting between them. CDR3 length: 15 amino acids. CDR3 loop: CASSYEAGMTYEQYF. As DNA, the CDR3 is TGTGCCAGCAGTTACGAGGCGGGTATGACCTACGAGCAGTACTTC.

The chain has TRBV4-1 and TRBJ2-3; 12 bases map to TRBD2. After removal of 2 bases from V and 7 bases from J, the junction contained 7 bases not matched to a gene. CDR1 is MGHRA and CDR2 is YSYEKL in the germline V gene. The CDR3 sequence is 16 residues long. The CDR3 loop reads CASSQPTSGSKNTQYF. The CDR3 DNA follows: TGCGCCAGCAGCCAACCGACTAGCGGGAGTAAAAATACGCAGTATTTT.

V usage is TRBV29-1 and J usage is TRBJ2-2; unclear D gene. Trimming pared 2 bases from V and 1 base from J, leaving 8 bases between. Germline assignment: CDR1 SQVTM and CDR2 ANQGSEA. The length of the CDR3 is 14 residues. CDR3 DNA: TGCAGCGTTGAAATGATGCGGAACACCGGGGAGCTGTTTTTT. Translating gives CSVEMMRNTGELFF.

This clone turned up a few times. The V and J genes are TRBV5-1 and TRBJ2-3, with 10 bases matching TRBD2. With 0 bases clipped from V and 6 bases from J, the junction kept 13 bases outside the gene matches. Germline-derived CDR1 and CDR2 are SGHRS and YFSETQ. This CDR3 has 18 residues. The CDR3 nucleotides read TGCGCCAGCAGCTTGGGACTGGAGGTAGCGGGAGGTACGGATACGCAGTATTTT. Protein: CASSLGLEVAGGTDTQYF.

The J gene is TRBJ2-7, the V gene TRBV7-8; no clear D. The CDR3 has 14 residues. The ends were cut back, 1 base at V and 2 bases at J, with 9 bases in the middle. Germline V gene sequence: CDR1 SGHVS, CDR2 FQNEAQ. The CDR3 nucleotides read TGTGCCAGCAGCTTAGGGCCTCTGGCCTACGAGCAGTACTTC. This encodes CASSLGPLAYEQYF. Filled out from reference TRBV7-8 and TRBJ2-7, the complete variable domain reads GAGVSQSPRYKVAKRGQDVALRCDPISGHVSLFWYQQALGQGPEFLTYFQNEAQLDKSGLPSDRFFAERPEGSVSTLKIQRTQQEDSAVYLCASSLGPLAYEQYFGPGTRLTVT.

This chain connects TRBV28 to TRBJ1-1, with 7 bases that match TRBD1. Germline V lookup: CDR1 MDHEN, CDR2 SYDVKM. The trim removed 2 bases at V and 9 bases at J, leaving 15 bases unmatched. The CDR3 is 16 amino acids. CDR3 coding DNA: TGTGCCAGCAGTTTAGGGCAGGGGGTGAGATCCGAGAAAGCTTTCTTT. It codes for CASSLGQGVRSEKAFF.

The CDR3 DNA sequence: TGCGCCAGCAGCCAAGCACCGGTACTTGAAGCTTTCTTT. It translates to CASSQAPVLEAFF. The chain links TRBV4-1 to TRBJ1-1; D gene ambiguous. Germline lookup yields CDR1 MGHRA and CDR2 YSYEKL. CDR3 length equals 13 residues. V lost 1 base, J lost 7 bases, and 10 bases lay in between.

J is TRBJ1-2 and V is TRBV5-1; 8 nucleotides agree with TRBD1. Germline CDR1 and CDR2: SGHRS and YFSETQ. V was pared by 4 bases and J by 4 bases, with 9 bases of the junction left unmatched. This CDR3 comprises 15 residues. The CDR3 protein is CASSNDRGASYGYTF. CDR3 coding DNA: TGCGCCAGCAGCAATGACAGGGGAGCTTCCTATGGCTACACCTTC.